The 11 T cell receptor beta chains below were found in one sample sequenced in a study of shared clonotypes between healthy human individuals. The method was immunoSEQ multiplex PCR; TCRdb's version includes in-frame clones alone and lacks a portion of them. The sample consists of about 680,000 clones, roughly 73% of them appearing once. Material: memory CD4+ T cells sorted from blood. Subset meaning: CD45RA-negative fraction. These receptors were taken from a woman in her 30s in good health.

This clone appeared a few times. This chain connects TRBV19 to TRBJ2-5, with D maybe TRBD2 (5 bases). Germline-derived CDR1 and CDR2 are LNHDA and SQIVND (reference sequence). The CDR3 totals 17 residues. The ends were cut back, 0 bases at V and 2 bases at J, with 16 bases in the middle. For the CDR3, the DNA is TGTGCCAGTAGTATAGATCGTAGTAAGGGCGGGCAAGAGACCCAGTACTTC. As protein: CASSIDRSKGGQETQYF.

This clone was detected ten times or more. The gene calls are TRBV4-1 and TRBJ1-5; D possibly corresponds to TRBD1 (5 bases). The CDR3 runs 15 residues. The V and J ends lost 0 bases and 2 bases respectively, with 8 bases between them. The germline gives CDR1 MGHRA, CDR2 YSYEKL. The CDR3 loop reads CASSQDIRGNQPQHF. The CDR3 DNA reads as TGCGCCAGCAGCCAAGATATCAGGGGCAATCAGCCCCAGCATTTT.

CDR3 bases: TGCGCCAGCAGCTTGGATCCTAGCGGGCGCGACGAGCAGTACTTC. Protein sequence: CASSLDPSGRDEQYF. V usage is TRBV5-1 and J usage is TRBJ2-7; 8 nucleotides line up with TRBD2. J was trimmed by 5 bases and V by 0 bases; bases with no gene match: 7. From germline, CDR1 is SGHRS and CDR2 YFSETQ. This CDR3 has 15 residues.

The gene calls are TRBV4-2 and TRBJ1-1; TRBD1 matches at 10 bases. V lost 0 bases and J lost 1; bases outside the gene matches: 14. Germline V gene lookup returns CDR1 LGHNA and CDR2 YNFKEQ. The CDR3 loop spans 20 amino acids. In DNA, the CDR3 is TGTGCCAGCAGCCAAGATCAGATGCCCGGGACAGGGGCTTGGAACACTGAAGCTTTCTTT. Protein product: CASSQDQMPGTGAWNTEAFF.

In the case of this clone: At the DNA level, this CDR3 is encoded by other sequences in the same sample as well. V usage is TRBV6-6 and J usage is TRBJ1-3; TRBD1 is a possible D gene (6 bases). This CDR3 is built from 15 residues. Deletions cut 4 bases from V and 0 bases from J, with 10 bases between. Germline CDR1 reads MNHNY; CDR2 reads SVGAGI (reference sequence). The CDR3 DNA follows: TGTGCCAGCAGTTCCCCGGACAGCTCTGGAAACACCATATATTTT. Its protein product is CASSSPDSSGNTIYF.

This rearrangement joins TRBV4-1 to TRBJ2-2; 9 positions agree with TRBD1. The CDR3 length is 16 residues. CDR1 is MGHRA, CDR2 YSYEKL, per germline. Losses at the gene ends were 4 bases for V and 1 base for J; bases not matched to a gene: 4. In nucleotides, the CDR3 is TGCGCCAGCAGCCCGAACAGGGGGCGGAACACCGGGGAGCTGTTTTTT. It codes for CASSPNRGRNTGELFF.

This chain joins TRBV4-2 and TRBJ2-1; TRBD2 aligns across 8 bases. This CDR3 region has 17 residues. Germline trimming cut 5 bases from V and 8 bases from J; bases unmatched to any gene: 17. Germline assignment: CDR1 LGHNA and CDR2 YNFKEQ. The CDR3 reads CASSLAGYYEPQHEQFF. CDR3 sequence (DNA): TGTGCCAGCAGCTTAGCGGGGTACTACGAGCCACAGCATGAGCAGTTCTTC.

The rearrangement joins TRBV27 to TRBJ2-3; D possibly corresponds to TRBD1 (5 bases). The CDR3 loop spans 17 amino acids. The germline CDR1 and CDR2 sequences are MNHEY and SMNVEV (reference sequence). The V and J ends lost 3 bases and 1 base respectively, with 17 bases between them. This CDR3 reads CASSLFWGPPGTDTQYF. The DNA for the CDR3 is TGTGCCAGCAGTTTGTTTTGGGGCCCCCCCGGCACAGATACGCAGTATTTT.

The table lists this clone with a few counts. The chain combines TRBV2 with TRBJ1-2; no clear D. The germline V gene encodes CDR1 SNHLY and CDR2 FYNNEI. Trimming cost V 3 bases and J 1 base, with 9 bases left between them. The CDR3 is 14 residues long. CDR3 in amino acids: CASSESSVNYGYTF. The CDR3 region has the DNA TGTGCCAGCAGTGAGTCGTCGGTTAACTATGGCTACACCTTC.

This chain uses TRBV27 with TRBJ1-1; D possibly corresponds to TRBD1 (6 bases). The length of the CDR3 is 17 residues. V was clipped by 0 bases and J by 1 base, with 15 bases between them. Germline V CDR1 and CDR2: MNHEY, SMNVEV (reference sequence). CDR3 in amino acids: CASSLSAQGRGNTEAFF. The CDR3 DNA reads TGTGCCAGCAGTTTATCGGCCCAGGGGCGCGGGAACACTGAAGCTTTCTTT.

CDR3 amino acids: CASRFVGGPRGYTF. CDR3 nucleotide sequence: TGTGCCAGCAGGTTCGTCGGGGGGCCGAGGGGCTACACCTTC. The chain combines TRBV5-5 with TRBJ1-2, with a weak D call TRBD1 (6 bases). The germline V gene encodes CDR1 SGHKS and CDR2 YYEKEE (reference sequence). The V and J ends lost 5 bases and 8 bases respectively, with 19 bases between them. This CDR3 is built from 14 residues.